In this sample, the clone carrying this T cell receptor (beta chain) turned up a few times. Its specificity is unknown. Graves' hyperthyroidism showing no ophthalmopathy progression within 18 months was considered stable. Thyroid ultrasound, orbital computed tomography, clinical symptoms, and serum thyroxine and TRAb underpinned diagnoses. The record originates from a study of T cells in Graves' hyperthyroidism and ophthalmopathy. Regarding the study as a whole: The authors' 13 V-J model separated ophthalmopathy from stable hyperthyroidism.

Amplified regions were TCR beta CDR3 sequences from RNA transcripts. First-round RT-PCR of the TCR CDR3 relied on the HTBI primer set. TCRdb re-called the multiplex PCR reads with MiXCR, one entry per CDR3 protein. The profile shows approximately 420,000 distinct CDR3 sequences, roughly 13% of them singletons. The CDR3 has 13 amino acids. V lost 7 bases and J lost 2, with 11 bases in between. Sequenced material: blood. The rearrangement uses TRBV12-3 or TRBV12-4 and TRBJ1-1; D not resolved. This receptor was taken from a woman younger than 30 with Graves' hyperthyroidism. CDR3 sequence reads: CASIQRSNTEAFF. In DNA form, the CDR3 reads TGTGCCAGCATCCAACGGAGTAACACTGAAGCTTTCTTT.